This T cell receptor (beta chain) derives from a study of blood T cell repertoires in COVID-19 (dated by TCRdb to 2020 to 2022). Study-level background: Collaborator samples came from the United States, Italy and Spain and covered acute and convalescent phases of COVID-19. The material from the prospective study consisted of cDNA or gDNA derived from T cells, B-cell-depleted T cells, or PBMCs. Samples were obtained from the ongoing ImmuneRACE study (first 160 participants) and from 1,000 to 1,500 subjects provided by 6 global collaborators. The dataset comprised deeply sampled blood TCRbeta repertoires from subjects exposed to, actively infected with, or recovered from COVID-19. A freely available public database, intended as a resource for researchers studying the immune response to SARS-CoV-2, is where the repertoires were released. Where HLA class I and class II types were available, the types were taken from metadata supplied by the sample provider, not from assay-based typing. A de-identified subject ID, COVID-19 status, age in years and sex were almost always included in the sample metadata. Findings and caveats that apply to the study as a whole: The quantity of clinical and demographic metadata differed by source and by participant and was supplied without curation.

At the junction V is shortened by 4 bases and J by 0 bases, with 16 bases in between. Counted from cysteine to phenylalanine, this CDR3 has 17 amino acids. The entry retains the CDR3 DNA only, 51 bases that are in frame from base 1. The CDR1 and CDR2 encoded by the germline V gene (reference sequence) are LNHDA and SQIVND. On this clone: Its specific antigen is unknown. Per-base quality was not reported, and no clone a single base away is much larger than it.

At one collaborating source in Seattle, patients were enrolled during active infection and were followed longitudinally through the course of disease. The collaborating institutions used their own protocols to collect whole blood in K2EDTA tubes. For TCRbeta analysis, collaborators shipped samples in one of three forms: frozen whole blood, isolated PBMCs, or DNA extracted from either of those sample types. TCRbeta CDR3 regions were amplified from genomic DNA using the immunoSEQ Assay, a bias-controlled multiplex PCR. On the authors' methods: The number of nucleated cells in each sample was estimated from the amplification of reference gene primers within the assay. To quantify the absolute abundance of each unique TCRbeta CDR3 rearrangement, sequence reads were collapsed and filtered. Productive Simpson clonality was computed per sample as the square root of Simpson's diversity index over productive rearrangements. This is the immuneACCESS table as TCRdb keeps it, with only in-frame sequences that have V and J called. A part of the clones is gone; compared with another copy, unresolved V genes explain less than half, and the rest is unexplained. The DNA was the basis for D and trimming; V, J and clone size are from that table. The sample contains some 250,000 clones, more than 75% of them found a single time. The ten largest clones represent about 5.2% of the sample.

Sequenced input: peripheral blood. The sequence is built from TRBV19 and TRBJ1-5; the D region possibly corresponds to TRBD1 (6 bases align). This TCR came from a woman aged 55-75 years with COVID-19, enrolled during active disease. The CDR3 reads CASSTYPGTSSNQPQHF. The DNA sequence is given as TGTGCCAGTAGTACATATCCCGGGACATCTAGCAATCAGCCCCAGCATTTT.